Presented here are 32 T cell receptor beta chains from one specimen sequenced in a study of human T cells and chemical hapten exposure. TCRdb called the RACE reads again in MiXCR, with one record for every CDR3 protein. This sample has about 84,000 distinct CDR3 sequences; about 10% occur once, and the top ten carry 2% to 2.5%. Time point defined: patch test 2, 6 weeks after DPC sensitization. Treatment in this sample: therapeutic diphenylcyclopropenone sensitization with weekly scalp DPC. Here the sequenced sample was whole blood, taken in connection with sensitization to the hapten diphenylcyclopropenone (DPC). These receptors originate from a woman aged 25-40 years with alopecia areata. Some clones in this sample may be carry-over from other donors' samples.

V and J are TRBV3-1 and TRBJ2-5; D call uncertain. This CDR3 has 11 amino acids. V lost 2 bases, J lost 5 bases, and 3 bases lay in between. The germline V gene encodes CDR1 LGHDT and CDR2 YNNKEL (reference sequence). The CDR3 loop reads CASSQWETQYF. The CDR3 DNA reads TGTGCCAGCAGCCAATGGGAGACCCAGTACTTC.

This clonotype came up a few times. V gene TRBV7-8 combines with J gene TRBJ1-4; D uncertain. Germline values: CDR1 SGHVS, CDR2 FQNEAQ. CDR3 length: 13 residues. Trimming pared 5 bases from V and 12 bases from J, leaving 16 bases between. This chain's CDR3 is CASSRNDRTELFF. Written as DNA, the CDR3 is TGTGCCAGCAGCCGAAATGACCGGACGGAACTGTTTTTT.

This clonotype was counted at least ten times. CDR3 nucleotides: TGCGCCAGCAGCCAAGATCCTGGGACAGGGGGCTTGGCTGGCTACACCTTC. Translated: CASSQDPGTGGLAGYTF. The chain links TRBV4-1 to TRBJ1-2; 12 bases are a match to TRBD1. CDR1 and CDR2 from the germline V gene are MGHRA and YSYEKL. Unmatched junction bases numbered 9, after V lost 0 bases and J lost 7 bases. CDR3 size: 17 residues.

V and J are TRBV2 and TRBJ1-6; the match to TRBD1 covers 8 bases. Trimming removed 4 bases from V and 8 bases from J; junction bases left unmatched: 4. Germline-derived CDR1 and CDR2 are SNHLY and FYNNEI. The length of the CDR3 is 14 residues. The CDR3 sequence is CASSADRGYSPLHF. The CDR3 DNA reads as TGTGCCAGCAGTGCCGACAGGGGCTATTCACCCCTCCACTTT. Full variable domain (missing parts from reference TRBV2 and TRBJ1-6): EPEVTQTPSHQVTQMGQEVILRCVPISNHLYFYWYRQILGQKVEFLVSFYNNEISEKSEIFDDQFSVERPDGSNFTLKIRSTKLEDSAMYFCASSADRGYSPLHFGNGTRLTVT.

The chain is built from TRBV4-3 and TRBJ2-1, with unresolved D. Germline CDR1 and CDR2: LGHNA and YSLEER. Trimming shortened V by 1 base and J by 2 bases, and 12 bases separated the two germline ends. The CDR3 runs to 16 residues. CDR3: CASSQGVGPPYNEQFF. In nucleotides, the CDR3 is TGCGCCAGCAGCCAAGGAGTAGGTCCCCCCTACAATGAGCAGTTCTTC.

This clonotype was seen repeatedly, ten times or more. The V and J genes are TRBV29-1 and TRBJ1-1; a possible D gene is TRBD1 (5 bases). Germline CDR1 reads SQVTM; CDR2 reads ANQGSEA. Trimming pared 4 bases from V and 2 bases from J, leaving 11 bases between. The length of the CDR3 is 13 residues. The CDR3 is CSVGSQANTEAFF. CDR3 DNA: TGCAGCGTTGGGTCACAGGCAAACACTGAAGCTTTCTTT.

This clonotype appeared many times. V is TRBV7-6 and J is TRBJ2-7, with 7 positions matching TRBD2. The CDR3 spans 14 residues. Trimming cost V 5 bases and J 1 base; bases outside gene matches: 5. Germline V gene sequence: CDR1 SGHVS, CDR2 FNYEAQ. CDR3 in DNA: TGTGCCAGCAGCCCCAGCGGGGTTTCCTACGAGCAGTACTTC. Protein: CASSPSGVSYEQYF.

This clonotype was seen ten or more times. This chain joins TRBV10-3 and TRBJ1-1; D gene unclear. Germline V gene data show CDR1 as ENHRY and CDR2 as SYGVKD. V gave up 10 bases and J gave up 0 bases, with 6 bases separating them. The CDR3 totals 11 residues. DNA of the CDR3: TGTGCCACAGCCGTGAACACTGAAGCTTTCTTT. Protein product: CATAVNTEAFF.

The chain combines TRBV30 with TRBJ2-2, with 12 bases lining up with TRBD2. This CDR3 spans 16 amino acids. V trimming: 3 bases; J trimming: 6 bases; junction bases outside the gene matches: 8. Germline V gives CDR1 GTSNPN, CDR2 SVGIG (reference sequence). CDR3 sequence (DNA): TGTGCCTGGAGCCGACTAGCGGGAGTGGTTGCCGGGGAGCTGTTTTTT. Translated, it gives CAWSRLAGVVAGELFF.

This clonotype was observed a few times. The chain employs TRBV2 and TRBJ1-5, with D unresolved. The V gene's germline CDR1 is SNHLY and CDR2 FYNNEI. CDR3 length: 13 residues. V was clipped by 7 bases and J by 1 base, with 8 bases between them. The chain's CDR3 is CASTLMSNQPQHF. The CDR3, as DNA: TGTGCCAGCACCCTTATGAGCAATCAGCCCCAGCATTTT.

This clonotype was recorded at least ten times. The chain links TRBV28 to TRBJ2-5; TRBD1 agrees at 8 bases. Trimming removed 3 bases from V and 5 bases from J; junction bases left unmatched: 5. Germline lookup yields CDR1 MDHEN and CDR2 SYDVKM. This CDR3 spans 14 amino acids. The chain's CDR3 is CASSFQGASETQYF. The CDR3 DNA follows: TGTGCCAGCAGTTTCCAGGGGGCGAGTGAGACCCAGTACTTC.

This clonotype showed up many times. This rearrangement joins TRBV28 to TRBJ2-5, with 9 bases fitting TRBD1. Germline V gene data show CDR1 as MDHEN and CDR2 as SYDVKM. The CDR3 runs 16 residues. Trimming took 7 bases from V and 5 from J; bases not matched to a gene: 14. The CDR3 region is CASTRGGTGLWETQYF. The CDR3 nucleotides are TGTGCCAGCACCCGGGGCGGGACAGGGCTTTGGGAGACCCAGTACTTC.

This clonotype was seen repeatedly, ten times or more. The chain joins TRBV27 to TRBJ2-3; D is unresolved. Trimming cost V 6 bases and J 1 base, with 8 bases left between them. Germline lookup yields CDR1 MNHEY and CDR2 SMNVEV (reference sequence). This CDR3 is 13 amino acids long. The CDR3 bases are TGTGCCAGCAGCCCCTGGGGCACAGATACGCAGTATTTT. Translation: CASSPWGTDTQYF.

The CDR3 sequence is CASSPSGGSNQPQHF. The CDR3 coding sequence is TGTGCCAGCAGCCCCAGCGGGGGGTCAAATCAGCCCCAGCATTTT. The chain is built from TRBV7-9 and TRBJ1-5, with D possibly matching TRBD1 (5 bases). The CDR3 spans 15 residues. CDR1 is SEHNR and CDR2 is FQNEAQ in the germline V gene (reference sequence). Trimming cost V 5 bases and J 4 bases, with 15 bases left between them.

Concerning this clonotype itself: Since a much larger clone is just one base distant, this may be a read error. This chain connects TRBV10-1 to TRBJ1-4; D remains ambiguous. This CDR3 is built from 18 residues. Trimming took off 5 bases at V and 3 bases at J, with 22 bases between the two ends. Germline V gene lookup returns CDR1 WNHNN and CDR2 SYGVQD (reference sequence). The CDR3 is CASSFFGLWVKANEKLFF. CDR3 coding DNA: TGCGCCAGCAGTTTCTTTGGCCTGTGGGTGAAGGCTAATGAAAAACTGTTTTTT.

This clonotype occurred many times. The chain carries TRBV6-2 or TRBV6-3 and TRBJ1-1; D unresolved. Germline loops: CDR1 MNHEY, CDR2 SVGEGT. CDR3 size: 10 residues. CDR3 sequence (DNA): TGTAATCTTTGGTGGACTGAAGCTTTCTTT. Its protein product is CNLWWTEAFF.

V gene TRBV20-1 combines with J gene TRBJ2-5, with 7 bases lining up with TRBD2. The germline gives CDR1 DFQATT, CDR2 SNEGSKA (reference sequence). The V gene end was trimmed by 1 base and the J gene end by 1 base; junction bases not matched to a gene: 9. This CDR3 is built from 16 residues. The DNA of the CDR3 is TGCAGTGCTAGAGGAGCTAGCGGACAACTCCAAGAGACCCAGTACTTC. It translates to CSARGASGQLQETQYF.

The table lists this clonotype with a few counts. V usage is TRBV29-1 and J usage is TRBJ2-5; D not certain. In germline, CDR1 is SQVTM, CDR2 ANQGSEA. V was cut by 4 bases and J by 5 bases, with 5 bases left in between. This CDR3 has 10 amino acids. CDR3 coding DNA: TGCAGCGTTGCGTCGGAGACCCAGTACTTC. This gives the protein CSVASETQYF.

The table lists this clonotype with many counts. This chain links TRBV6-2 or TRBV6-3 with TRBJ1-3; D gene uncertain. The CDR3 consists of 13 residues. The V and J ends lost 0 bases and 4 bases respectively, with 4 bases between them. Per the germline V gene, CDR1 is MNHEY and CDR2 is SVGEGT. CDR3 in amino acids: CASSYSTGNTIYF. The CDR3 bases are TGTGCCAGCAGTTACTCGACCGGAAACACCATATATTTT.

This clonotype came up many times. This chain links TRBV29-1 with TRBJ1-1, with 7 bases fitting TRBD1. CDR1 and CDR2 from the germline V gene are SQVTM and ANQGSEA. There are 13 residues in the CDR3. J was trimmed by 3 bases and V by 2 bases; bases with no gene match: 3. CDR3 amino acids: CSVETQGDTEAFF. CDR3 bases: TGCAGCGTTGAAACCCAGGGGGACACTGAAGCTTTCTTT. Supplemented by reference TRBV29-1 and TRBJ1-1, the full variable domain reads SAVISQKPSRDICQRGTSLTIQCQVDSQVTMMFWYRQQPGQSLTLIATANQGSEATYESGFVIDKFPISRPNLTFSTLTVSNMSPEDSSIYLCSVETQGDTEAFFGQGTRLTVV.

This clonotype came up many times. V usage is TRBV5-1 and J usage is TRBJ2-7; D is possibly TRBD1 (5 bases). Trimming took off 0 bases at V and 0 bases at J, with 13 bases between the two ends. The V gene's germline CDR1 is SGHRS and CDR2 YFSETQ. The CDR3 is made up of 16 amino acids. CDR3 protein: CASSLVPPGNSYEQYF. The CDR3 DNA reads TGCGCCAGCAGCTTGGTTCCTCCAGGGAACTCCTACGAGCAGTACTTC.

This clonotype was seen repeatedly, ten times or more. The gene calls are TRBV7-9 and TRBJ2-7; D could derive from TRBD1 or TRBD2 (5 bases each). The germline gives CDR1 SEHNR, CDR2 FQNEAQ (reference sequence). The CDR3 has 14 amino acids. Trimming pared 1 base from V and 0 bases from J, leaving 7 bases between. DNA for the CDR3: TGTGCCAGCAGCTTAGGGGACGGCTCCTACGAGCAGTACTTC. Its protein product is CASSLGDGSYEQYF.

This clonotype was observed a handful of times. The chain combines TRBV10-2 with TRBJ2-3, with 7 bases identical to TRBD2. This CDR3 is built from 18 residues. CDR1 is WSHSY, CDR2 SAAADI, per germline. The ends lost 0 bases at V and 4 bases at J; junction bases unmatched: 13. For the CDR3, the DNA is TGCGCCAGCAGTGAGTCGAGAGCGGGAAGGGTCGAGGCAGATACGCAGTATTTT. Translated: CASSESRAGRVEADTQYF.

This clonotype was seen ten or more times. The V and J genes are TRBV11-3 and TRBJ2-3; D remains ambiguous. V lost 4 bases to trimming and J lost 3 bases, with 20 bases between them. The CDR3 sequence is 17 residues long. Germline lookup yields CDR1 SGHNT and CDR2 YENEEA. CDR3 loop: CASSSNEWMARTDTQYF. In nucleotides, the CDR3 is TGTGCCAGCAGCTCGAACGAGTGGATGGCGCGTACAGATACGCAGTATTTT.

This sequence joins TRBV20-1 and TRBJ2-4; the D gene is possibly TRBD2 (6 bases). Germline CDR1 and CDR2: DFQATT and SNEGSKA (reference sequence). V was clipped by 5 bases and J by 14 bases, with 16 bases between them. The CDR3 consists of 11 residues. The CDR3 coding sequence is TGCAGTGCTGGAGGGGTTGAGGCCAAGTACTTC. Residues: CSAGGVEAKYF.

There are many counts of this clonotype. V is TRBV19 and J is TRBJ2-2; D possibly corresponds to TRBD1 (6 bases). There are 15 residues in the CDR3. The V gene lost 8 bases and the J gene lost 1 base, with 14 bases spanning the gap. Germline-derived CDR1 and CDR2 are LNHDA and SQIVND (reference sequence). As DNA, the CDR3 is TGTGCCAGTGGAAGGACAGACATGAACACCGGGGAGCTGTTTTTT. The encoded protein is CASGRTDMNTGELFF.

This clonotype was counted at least ten times. The rearrangement uses TRBV18 and TRBJ1-4, with no clear D. The CDR3 loop spans 14 amino acids. V lost 3 bases and J lost 2, with 7 bases in between. Germline V gene lookup returns CDR1 KGHSH and CDR2 LQKENI. Here the CDR3 reads CASSPVSTNEKLFF. The CDR3 nucleotides read TGTGCCAGCTCACCGGTTAGCACTAATGAAAAACTGTTTTTT.

There are a few counts of this clonotype. The chain is built from TRBV7-6 and TRBJ2-5, with D perhaps matching TRBD2 (6 bases). Trimming took off 7 bases at V and 7 bases at J, with 16 bases between the two ends. CDR3 size: 13 residues. Looked up from germline, CDR1 is SGHVS and CDR2 is FNYEAQ. As DNA, the CDR3 is TGTGCCAGCAATCAGGGCGGGGAAGGGACCCAGTACTTC. Its translation is CASNQGGEGTQYF.

This clonotype was found many times. The rearrangement joins TRBV6-4 to TRBJ2-3; 9 bases map to TRBD2. Germline loops: CDR1 MRHNA, CDR2 SNTAGT. Unmatched junction bases numbered 4, after V lost 0 bases and J lost 3 bases. This CDR3 contains 16 residues. This CDR3 reads CASSDSSSGGTDTQYF. In nucleotides, the CDR3 is TGTGCCAGCAGTGACTCCTCGAGCGGGGGGACAGATACGCAGTATTTT.

V usage is TRBV29-1 and J usage is TRBJ2-3; 7 positions match TRBD1. J lost 3 bases, V lost 7 bases, and 7 bases had no gene match. CDR3 length: 13 residues. The V gene's germline CDR1 is SQVTM and CDR2 ANQGSEA. CDR3 sequence: CSARTGVTDTQYF. In nucleotides, the CDR3 is TGCAGCGCCCGGACAGGAGTTACAGATACGCAGTATTTT.

This clonotype is a singleton in its sample. This may arise from a read error, as a much more abundant clone is one base away. The rearrangement links TRBV7-8 to TRBJ2-3; 7 positions match TRBD2. J was trimmed by 4 bases and V by 8 bases; bases with no gene match: 15. The CDR3 is 16 residues long. Germline CDR1 and CDR2: SGHVS and FQNEAQ. CDR3 sequence (DNA): TGTGCCAGCTCCGCTAGCGGTATTACTAGCGCAGATACGCAGTATTTT. Translation gives CASSASGITSADTQYF.

A few counts support this clonotype. The rearrangement uses TRBV28 and TRBJ2-7; D is possibly TRBD1 (6 bases). V was pared by 6 bases and J by 6 bases, with 15 bases between. CDR1 is MDHEN and CDR2 is SYDVKM in the germline V gene. This CDR3 comprises 13 residues. The chain's CDR3 is CASSPQGSGEQYF. CDR3 nucleotide sequence: TGTGCCAGCAGCCCACAGGGATCGGGCGAGCAGTACTTC.